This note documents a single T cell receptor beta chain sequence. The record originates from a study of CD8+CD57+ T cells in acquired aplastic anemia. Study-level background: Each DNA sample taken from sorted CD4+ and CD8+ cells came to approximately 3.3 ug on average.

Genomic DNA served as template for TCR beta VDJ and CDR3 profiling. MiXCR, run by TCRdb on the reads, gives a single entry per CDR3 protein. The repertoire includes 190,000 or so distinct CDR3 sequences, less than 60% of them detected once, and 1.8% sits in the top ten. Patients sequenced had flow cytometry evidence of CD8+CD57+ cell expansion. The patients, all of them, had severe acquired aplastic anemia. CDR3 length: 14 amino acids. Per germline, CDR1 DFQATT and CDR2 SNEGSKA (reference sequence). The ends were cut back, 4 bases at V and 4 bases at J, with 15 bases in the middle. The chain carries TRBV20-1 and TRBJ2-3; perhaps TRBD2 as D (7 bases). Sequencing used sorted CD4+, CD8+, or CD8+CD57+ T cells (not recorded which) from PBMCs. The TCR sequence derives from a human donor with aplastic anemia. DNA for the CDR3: TGCAGTGCTATGGGGGGGGGGCCTGCAGATACGCAGTATTTT. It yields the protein CSAMGGGPADTQYF.